These T cell receptor beta chains were read from a single sample in a study of patients and donors after allogeneic stem cell transplantation. One entry per CDR3 protein, called by TCRdb with MiXCR from the RT-PCR reads. The table has approximately 88,000 distinct CDR3 sequences, roughly 5.1% seen once; the top ten hold 2.6%. Sample: blood, either unsorted or a sorted T cell fraction (not recorded which). Receptors originate from a human donor who was either an allogeneic HSCT recipient or a stem cell or donor lymphocyte infusion donor (not recorded which). It is not recorded whose cells these are; they may come from a transplant donor. Each CDR3 is given with its conserved first and last residue. The D gene is left open where the match is weak. For some rows the clone size is stated as once, few or many, or as a class when expanded; others skip it.

CDR3: CASSSCPPPSEQYF
DNA: TGTGCCAGCAGCTCGTGTCCTCCACCGAGCGAGCAGTACTTC
size: NA
J: TRBJ2-7
D: NA
length: 14
V: TRBV21-1

CDR3: CASSLVAGGSYEQYF
DNA: TGCGCCAGCAGCTTGGTTGCCGGAGGCTCCTACGAGCAGTACTTC
size: many
J: TRBJ2-7
D: NA
length: 15
V: TRBV5-1

CDR3: CASSLTTGELFF
DNA: TGTGCCAGCAGCTTAACGACCGGGGAGCTGTTTTTT
size: many
J: TRBJ2-2
D: NA
length: 12
V: TRBV7-8

CDR3: CASSLGQRYGYTF
DNA: TGTGCCAGCAGCCTAGGACAGAGATATGGCTACACCTTC
size: many
J: TRBJ1-2
D: NA
length: 13
V: TRBV11-2

CDR3: CASSARDRAAGELFF
DNA: TGTGCCAGCAGCGCCCGGGACAGGGCGGCCGGGGAGCTGTTTTTT
size: NA
J: TRBJ2-2
D: TRBD1
length: 15
V: TRBV5-4

CDR3: CSASPLQNEQFF
DNA: TGCAGTGCTAGCCCCCTTCAGAATGAGCAGTTCTTC
size: many
J: TRBJ2-1
D: NA
length: 12
V: TRBV20-1

CDR3: CASTETGGITDTQYF
DNA: TGTGCCAGTACAGAGACAGGGGGAATCACAGATACGCAGTATTTT
size: many
J: TRBJ2-3
D: TRBD1
length: 15
V: TRBV6-1

CDR3: CASSQGEGNSNQPQHF
DNA: TGTGCCAGCAGCCAAGGGGAAGGGAATAGCAATCAGCCCCAGCATTTT
size: many
J: TRBJ1-5
D: NA
length: 16
V: TRBV4-2

CDR3: CASSPGGSKSPLHF
DNA: TGTGCCAGCAGCCCCGGGGGGTCCAAATCACCCCTCCACTTT
size: NA
J: TRBJ1-6
D: NA
length: 14
V: TRBV11-2

CDR3: CASSYSPREDTQYF
DNA: TGTGCCAGCAGTTATAGCCCCAGAGAGGATACGCAGTATTTT
size: many
J: TRBJ2-3
D: NA
length: 14
V: TRBV6-5

CDR3: CASSQGQSNYGYTF
DNA: TGTGCCAGCAGCCAGGGACAGTCTAACTATGGCTACACCTTC
size: many
J: TRBJ1-2
D: TRBD1
length: 14
V: TRBV3-1

CDR3: CASSFLTSGSQETQYF
DNA: TGCGCCAGCAGCTTCCTGACTAGCGGGAGCCAAGAGACCCAGTACTTC
size: NA
J: TRBJ2-5
D: TRBD2
length: 16
V: TRBV5-1

CDR3: CASSPRTGATNTEAFF
DNA: TGTGCCAGCTCACCACGAACAGGGGCTACGAACACTGAAGCTTTCTTT
size: many
J: TRBJ1-1
D: TRBD1
length: 16
V: TRBV18

CDR3: CASSVAQRTEAFF
DNA: TGTGCCAGCAGCGTAGCACAGAGGACTGAAGCTTTCTTT
size: few
J: TRBJ1-1
D: NA
length: 13
V: TRBV9

CDR3: CASSLGLADSYNEQFF
DNA: TGTGCCAGCAGCTTAGGCCTAGCGGACTCCTACAATGAGCAGTTCTTC
size: many
J: TRBJ2-1
D: TRBD2
length: 16
V: TRBV7-2

CDR3: CASSLVGGIRPETQYF
DNA: TGTGCCAGCAGCTTAGTGGGTGGGATCCGGCCGGAGACCCAGTACTTC
size: many
J: TRBJ2-5
D: NA
length: 16
V: TRBV7-8

CDR3: CASSYSSADTQYF
DNA: TGTGCCAGCAGCTACAGTAGCGCAGATACGCAGTATTTT
size: NA
J: TRBJ2-3
D: NA
length: 13
V: TRBV7-6

CDR3: CASKAGHSNQPQHF
DNA: TGTGCCAGCAAGGCAGGGCACAGCAATCAGCCCCAGCATTTT
size: NA
J: TRBJ1-5
D: NA
length: 14
V: TRBV12-3/TRBV12-4

CDR3: CASSPTSGGRYEQFF
DNA: TGTGCCAGCAGCCCTACTAGCGGGGGGAGGTATGAGCAGTTCTTC
size: many
J: TRBJ2-1
D: TRBD2
length: 15
V: TRBV3-1

CDR3: CSARGRVGTEAFF
DNA: TGCAGTGCTAGGGGGAGGGTTGGGACTGAAGCTTTCTTT
size: many
J: TRBJ1-1
D: NA
length: 13
V: TRBV20-1

CDR3: CASSFVENEQFF
DNA: TGTGCCAGCAGCTTTGTAGAGAATGAGCAGTTCTTC
size: many
J: TRBJ2-1
D: NA
length: 12
V: TRBV5-4

CDR3: CASSQEDYIWGQFF
DNA: TGTGCCAGCAGCCAAGAGGACTATATTTGGGGGCAGTTCTTC
size: many
J: TRBJ2-1
D: NA
length: 14
V: TRBV4-2

CDR3: CASSLGRGTNEKLFF
DNA: TGTGCCAGCAGTTTGGGGCGGGGAACTAATGAAAAACTGTTTTTT
size: many
J: TRBJ1-4
D: NA
length: 15
V: TRBV12-3/TRBV12-4

CDR3: CSARDRGRGAFF
DNA: TGCAGTGCTAGAGATCGGGGCAGGGGAGCTTTCTTT
size: many
J: TRBJ1-1
D: NA
length: 12
V: TRBV20-1

CDR3: CASSIVSVGGREKLFF
DNA: TGTGCCAGTAGTATTGTCTCGGTCGGGGGAAGGGAAAAACTGTTTTTT
size: few
J: TRBJ1-4
D: NA
length: 16
V: TRBV19

CDR3: CASSLTEQGAGYGYTF
DNA: TGTGCCAGCAGCTTAACGGAACAGGGGGCAGGCTATGGCTACACCTTC
size: NA
J: TRBJ1-2
D: TRBD1
length: 16
V: TRBV7-2

CDR3: CASSQDITSRAYEQYF
DNA: TGTGCCAGCAGCCAGGACATTACTAGCCGCGCCTACGAGCAGTACTTC
size: many
J: TRBJ2-7
D: NA
length: 16
V: TRBV4-2

CDR3: CASRVSYEQYF
DNA: TGTGCCTCCAGAGTCTCCTACGAGCAGTACTTC
size: many
J: TRBJ2-7
D: NA
length: 11
V: TRBV2